These 15 T cell receptor beta chains came from one sample sequenced in a study of blood T cell repertoires in COVID-19. Libraries were prepared by immunoSEQ multiplex PCR; TCRdb keeps only in-frame clonotypes and omits some of them. The repertoire holds about 16,000 clones, with roughly nine tenths as singletons. The sample consisted of peripheral blood. Every receptor here comes from a man in his sixties with acute or convalescent COVID-19.

This chain uses TRBV5-1 with TRBJ2-5, with 12 bases aligning to TRBD2. Germline trimming cut 1 base from V and 5 bases from J; bases unmatched to any gene: 9. CDR3 length: 17 amino acids. Germline lookup yields CDR1 SGHRS and CDR2 YFSETQ. The CDR3, as DNA: TGCGCCAGCAGCTTGCTGACTAGCGGGGGCCAAGGGGAGACCCAGTACTTC. It encodes CASSLLTSGGQGETQYF.

The J gene is TRBJ1-2, the V gene TRBV25-1, with D hard to call. Germline CDR1 reads MGHDK; CDR2 reads SYGVNS. The CDR3 is 18 amino acids. The germline V and J ends were trimmed by 7 bases and 4 bases, with 28 bases remaining between them. This CDR3 reads CASTSKGPEGEEGYGYTF. For the CDR3, the DNA is TGTGCCAGCACCTCAAAGGGCCCCGAGGGAGAGGAAGGCTATGGCTACACCTTC.

The gene calls are TRBV2 and TRBJ2-5, with 9 bases aligning to TRBD1. The CDR3 runs to 15 residues. Germline V lookup: CDR1 SNHLY, CDR2 FYNNEI. V shed 1 base and J 4 bases; nucleotides not matched to a gene: 4. CDR3 in amino acids: CASSEEGTGRETQYF. CDR3 bases: TGTGCCAGCAGTGAAGAAGGGACAGGGCGAGAGACCCAGTACTTC.

The rearrangement joins TRBV7-6 to TRBJ2-5; 7 bases fit TRBD1. Per germline, CDR1 SGHVS and CDR2 FNYEAQ. The CDR3 spans 14 residues. After removal of 5 bases from V and 4 bases from J, the junction contained 7 bases not matched to a gene. The DNA of the CDR3 is TGTGCCAGCAGCCCGACAGGGTACGGAGAGACCCAGTACTTC. It is translated as CASSPTGYGETQYF.

The gene calls are TRBV28 and TRBJ1-2, with 8 bases identical to TRBD1. Per the germline V gene, CDR1 is MDHEN and CDR2 is SYDVKM. This CDR3 has 15 amino acids. The trim removed 6 bases at V and 2 bases at J, leaving 8 bases unmatched. The CDR3 nucleotides read TGTGCCAGCAGGCCCGTCCGGGACAGGAACTATGGCTACACCTTC. Amino acid sequence: CASRPVRDRNYGYTF.

The CDR3 DNA follows: TGTGCCAGCAGTACAGGGATTACTCAGCCCCAGCATTTT. Amino acid sequence: CASSTGITQPQHF. The V and J genes are TRBV6-5 and TRBJ1-5; possible D gene TRBD1, 6 bases. This CDR3 has 13 amino acids. Germline V gene lookup returns CDR1 MNHEY and CDR2 SVGAGI. With 5 bases removed from V and 6 bases from J, the gap between germline ends came to 11 bases.

This clone was seen a handful of times. The J gene is TRBJ2-7, the V gene TRBV3-1 (or the pseudogene TRBV3-2), with D tentatively TRBD1 (5 bases). The CDR3 loop spans 13 amino acids. CDR1 is LGHDT, CDR2 YNNKEL, per germline (reference sequence). V was trimmed by 0 bases and J by 5 bases, leaving 8 bases between them. This CDR3 reads CASSQDWGDEQYF. CDR3 in DNA: TGTGCCAGCAGCCAAGATTGGGGCGACGAGCAGTACTTC.

This clone has only one observation. The genes are TRBV6-6 and TRBJ2-7; the D gene is possibly TRBD2 (6 bases). CDR3 length: 12 residues. Trimming took 2 bases from V and 7 from J, leaving 9 bases between them. The germline gives CDR1 MNHNY, CDR2 SVGAGI (reference sequence). CDR3 in DNA: TGTGCCAGCAGTTACGCCGCGGGGGAGCAGTACTTC. It encodes CASSYAAGEQYF.

The J gene is TRBJ1-2, the V gene TRBV28; TRBD1 is a possible D gene (6 bases). The length of the CDR3 is 14 residues. Trimming took off 5 bases at V and 1 base at J, with 11 bases between the two ends. Germline lookup yields CDR1 MDHEN and CDR2 SYDVKM. CDR3 region: CASSNTGNNYGYTF. CDR3 nucleotides: TGTGCCAGCAGTAATACAGGGAATAACTATGGCTACACCTTC.

The chain has TRBV5-5 and TRBJ2-7, with a weak D call TRBD1 (5 bases). The CDR3 consists of 16 residues. Trimming took 5 bases from V and 0 from J, leaving 18 bases between them. Germline V gene sequence: CDR1 SGHKS, CDR2 YYEKEE (reference sequence). CDR3 region: CASRPLLRGSSYEQYF. The CDR3 DNA reads TGTGCCAGCAGGCCTCTCCTAAGGGGATCCTCCTACGAGCAGTACTTC.

This chain connects TRBV18 to TRBJ2-1; weak D call: TRBD2 (6 bases). The CDR3 is 13 amino acids. The germline V gene encodes CDR1 KGHSH and CDR2 LQKENI. V was clipped by 4 bases and J by 9 bases, with 13 bases between them. The CDR3 loop is CASSQASEGEQFF. In nucleotides, the CDR3 is TGTGCCAGCTCACAGGCTAGCGAGGGTGAGCAGTTCTTC.

This chain links TRBV6-5 with TRBJ1-4; D remains unclear. CDR3 length: 13 residues. Trimming cost V 9 bases and J 5 bases, with 13 bases left between them. Germline V gene lookup returns CDR1 MNHEY and CDR2 SVGAGI. CDR3 sequence reads: CASSRMLNEKLFF. CDR3 DNA: TGTGCCAGTAGCCGGATGCTAAATGAAAAACTGTTTTTT.

The chain is built from TRBV28 and TRBJ2-7, with TRBD2 matching over 10 bases. The CDR3 runs to 18 residues. The V gene end was trimmed by 4 bases and the J gene end by 2 bases; junction bases not matched to a gene: 14. Germline V gene sequence: CDR1 MDHEN, CDR2 SYDVKM. The CDR3 DNA reads TGTGCCAGCAGTTGGGTCATCCGCTTAAGCGGGGGGGCCTACGAGCAGTACTTC. This translates into CASSWVIRLSGGAYEQYF.

The CDR3 reads CASSQDRVTYEQYF. Written as DNA, the CDR3 is TGTGCCAGCAGCCAGGACAGGGTAACCTACGAGCAGTACTTC. The rearrangement links TRBV11-1 to TRBJ2-7, with 8 bases identical to TRBD1. J was trimmed by 2 bases and V by 5 bases; bases with no gene match: 5. This CDR3 spans 14 amino acids. CDR1 SGHAT and CDR2 FQDESV come from the germline V gene (reference sequence).

The chain combines TRBV11-2 with TRBJ2-5; TRBD2 is a possible D gene (5 bases). The CDR3 loop spans 18 amino acids. Trimming pared 0 bases from V and 5 bases from J, leaving 22 bases between. CDR1 is SGHAT, CDR2 FQNNGV, per germline. In DNA, the CDR3 is TGTGCCAGCAGCTTAGACCTAATGGACCCCGGTCGGGGTGAGACCCAGTACTTC. Translated: CASSLDLMDPGRGETQYF.